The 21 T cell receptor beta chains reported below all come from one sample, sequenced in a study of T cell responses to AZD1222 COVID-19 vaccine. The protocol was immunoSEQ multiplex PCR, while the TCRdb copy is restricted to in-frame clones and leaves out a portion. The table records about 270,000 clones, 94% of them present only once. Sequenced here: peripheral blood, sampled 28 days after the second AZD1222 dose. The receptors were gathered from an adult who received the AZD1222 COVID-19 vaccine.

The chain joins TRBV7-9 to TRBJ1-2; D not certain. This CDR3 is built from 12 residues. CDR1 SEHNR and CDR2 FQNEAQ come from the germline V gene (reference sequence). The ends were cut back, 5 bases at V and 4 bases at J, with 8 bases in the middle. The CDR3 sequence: CASSRALYGYTF. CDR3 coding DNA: TGTGCCAGCAGCCGGGCCCTCTATGGCTACACCTTC.

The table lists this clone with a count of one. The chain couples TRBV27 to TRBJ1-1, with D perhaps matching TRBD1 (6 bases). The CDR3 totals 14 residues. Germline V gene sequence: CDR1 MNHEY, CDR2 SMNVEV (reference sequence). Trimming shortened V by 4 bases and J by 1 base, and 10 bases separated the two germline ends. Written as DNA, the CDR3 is TGTGCCAGCAGTTGGAGGGGGAGGAACACTGAAGCTTTCTTT. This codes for CASSWRGRNTEAFF.

CDR3: CASSLGAAPQGTIYF. In DNA, the CDR3 is TGTGCCAGCTCACTCGGTGCTGCCCCGCAGGGCACCATATATTTT. V is TRBV18 and J is TRBJ1-3; D perhaps matches TRBD1 (5 bases). The V end lost 4 bases, the J end lost 9 bases, and 19 bases lay between the germline ends. The CDR3 totals 15 residues. The germline gives CDR1 KGHSH, CDR2 LQKENI.

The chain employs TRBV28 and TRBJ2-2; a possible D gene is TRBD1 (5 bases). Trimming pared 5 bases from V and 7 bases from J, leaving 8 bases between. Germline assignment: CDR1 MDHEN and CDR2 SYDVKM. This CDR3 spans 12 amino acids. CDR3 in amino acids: CASSLRDGELFF. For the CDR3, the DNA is TGTGCCAGCAGTCTCAGGGACGGGGAGCTGTTTTTT.

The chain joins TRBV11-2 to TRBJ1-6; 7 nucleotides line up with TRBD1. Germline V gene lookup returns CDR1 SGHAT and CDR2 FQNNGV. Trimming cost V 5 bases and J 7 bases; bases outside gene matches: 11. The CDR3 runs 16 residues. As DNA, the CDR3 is TGTGCCAGCAGCCCATCGGACAGGATGGAAAATTCACCCCTCCACTTT. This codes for CASSPSDRMENSPLHF.

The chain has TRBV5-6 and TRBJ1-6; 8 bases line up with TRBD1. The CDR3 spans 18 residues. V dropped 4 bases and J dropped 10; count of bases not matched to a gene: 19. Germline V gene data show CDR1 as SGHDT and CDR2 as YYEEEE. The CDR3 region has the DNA TGTGCCAGCAGCCCCGGCCCCCCCGCCAGGGGGCTCAACTCACCCCTCCACTTT. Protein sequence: CASSPGPPARGLNSPLHF.

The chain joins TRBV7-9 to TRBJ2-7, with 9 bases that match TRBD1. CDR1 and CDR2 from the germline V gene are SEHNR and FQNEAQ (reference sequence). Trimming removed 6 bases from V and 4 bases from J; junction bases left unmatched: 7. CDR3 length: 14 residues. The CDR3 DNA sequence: TGTGCCAGCAGGCCATCGGGACAGGGATACGAGCAGTACTTC. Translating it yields CASRPSGQGYEQYF.

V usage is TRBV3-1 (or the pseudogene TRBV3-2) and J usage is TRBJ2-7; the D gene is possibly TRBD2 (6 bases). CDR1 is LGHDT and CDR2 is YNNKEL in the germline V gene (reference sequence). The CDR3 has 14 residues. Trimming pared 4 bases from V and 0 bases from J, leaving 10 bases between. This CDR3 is CASSPLGGSYEQYF. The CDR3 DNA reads TGTGCCAGCAGCCCTCTCGGGGGCTCCTACGAGCAGTACTTC.

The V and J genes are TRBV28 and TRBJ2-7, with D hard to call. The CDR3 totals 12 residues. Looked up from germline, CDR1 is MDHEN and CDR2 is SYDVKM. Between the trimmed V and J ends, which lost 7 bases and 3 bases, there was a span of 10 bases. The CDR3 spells CASKKGNYEQYF. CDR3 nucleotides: TGTGCCAGCAAAAAGGGAAACTACGAGCAGTACTTC.

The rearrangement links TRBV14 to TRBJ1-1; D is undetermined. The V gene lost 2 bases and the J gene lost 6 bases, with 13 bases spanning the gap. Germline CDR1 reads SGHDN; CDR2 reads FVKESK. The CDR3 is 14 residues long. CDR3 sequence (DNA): TGTGCCAGCAGCCAATTTAACGGGCGACCTGAAGCTTTCTTT. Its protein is CASSQFNGRPEAFF.

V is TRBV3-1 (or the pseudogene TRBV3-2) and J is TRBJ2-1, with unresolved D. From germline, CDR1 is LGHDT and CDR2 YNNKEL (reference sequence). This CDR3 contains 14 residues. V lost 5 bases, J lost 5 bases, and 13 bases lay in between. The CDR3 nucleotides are TGTGCCAGCAGCAAGGCTGCGGACGACAATGAGCAGTTCTTC. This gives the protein CASSKAADDNEQFF.

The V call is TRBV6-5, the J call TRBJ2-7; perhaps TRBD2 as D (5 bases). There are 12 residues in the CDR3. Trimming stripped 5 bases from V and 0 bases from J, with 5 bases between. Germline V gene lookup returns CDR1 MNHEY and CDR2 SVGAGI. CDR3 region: CASSRGSYEQYF. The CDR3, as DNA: TGTGCCAGCAGTCGGGGCTCCTACGAGCAGTACTTC.

The CDR3 nucleotides are TGTGCCATCAGTGAGACCACTAGGAGCTCCTACGAGCAGTACTTC. Protein product: CAISETTRSSYEQYF. The chain employs TRBV10-3 and TRBJ2-7; a possible D gene is TRBD2 (5 bases). There are 15 residues in the CDR3. CDR1 and CDR2 (germline): ENHRY, SYGVKD. With 2 bases removed from V and 0 bases from J, the gap between germline ends came to 11 bases.

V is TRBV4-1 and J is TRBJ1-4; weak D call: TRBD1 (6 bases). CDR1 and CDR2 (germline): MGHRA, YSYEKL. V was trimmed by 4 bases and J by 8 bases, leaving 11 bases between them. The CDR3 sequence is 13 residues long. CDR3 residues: CASSRRRGEKLFF. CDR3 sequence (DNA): TGCGCCAGCAGCCGTCGAAGGGGGGAAAAACTGTTTTTT.

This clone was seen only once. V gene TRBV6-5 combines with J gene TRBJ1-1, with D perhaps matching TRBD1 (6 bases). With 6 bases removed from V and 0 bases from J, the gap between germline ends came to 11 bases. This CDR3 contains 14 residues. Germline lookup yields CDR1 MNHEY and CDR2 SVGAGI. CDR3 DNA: TGTGCCAGCAGCCAGGGGTCCATGAACACTGAAGCTTTCTTT. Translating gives CASSQGSMNTEAFF.

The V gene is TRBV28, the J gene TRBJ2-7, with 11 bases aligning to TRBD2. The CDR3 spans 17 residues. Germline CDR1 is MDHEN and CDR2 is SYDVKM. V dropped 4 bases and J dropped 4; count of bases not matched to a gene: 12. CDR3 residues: CASSSVLLAGGSYEQYF. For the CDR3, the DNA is TGTGCCAGCAGTTCCGTTCTCCTAGCGGGAGGCTCGTACGAGCAGTACTTC.

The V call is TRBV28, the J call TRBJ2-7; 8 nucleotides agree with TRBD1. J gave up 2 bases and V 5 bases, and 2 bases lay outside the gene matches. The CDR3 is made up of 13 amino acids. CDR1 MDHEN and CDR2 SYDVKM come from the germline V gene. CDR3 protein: CASSGTGPYEQYF. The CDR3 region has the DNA TGTGCCAGCAGTGGGACAGGACCCTACGAGCAGTACTTC.

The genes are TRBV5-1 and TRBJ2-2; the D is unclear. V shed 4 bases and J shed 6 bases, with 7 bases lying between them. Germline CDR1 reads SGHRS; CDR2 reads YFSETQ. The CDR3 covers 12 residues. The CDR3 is CASSRTSGELFF. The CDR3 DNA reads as TGCGCCAGCAGCCGAACCTCCGGGGAGCTGTTTTTT.

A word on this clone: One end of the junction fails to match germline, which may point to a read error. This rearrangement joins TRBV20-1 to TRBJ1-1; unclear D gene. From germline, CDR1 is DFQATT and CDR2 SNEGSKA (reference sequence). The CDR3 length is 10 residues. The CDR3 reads CSARAREAFF. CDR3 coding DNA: TGCAGTGCAAGAGCAAGGGAAGCTTTCTTT.

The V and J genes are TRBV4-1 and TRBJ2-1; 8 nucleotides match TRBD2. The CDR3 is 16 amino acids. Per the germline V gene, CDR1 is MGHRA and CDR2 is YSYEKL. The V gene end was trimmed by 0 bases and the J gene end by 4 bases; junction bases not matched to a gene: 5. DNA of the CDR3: TGCGCCAGCAGCCAAGATTTGGCGGGGGGTTACAATGAGCAGTTCTTC. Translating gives CASSQDLAGGYNEQFF.

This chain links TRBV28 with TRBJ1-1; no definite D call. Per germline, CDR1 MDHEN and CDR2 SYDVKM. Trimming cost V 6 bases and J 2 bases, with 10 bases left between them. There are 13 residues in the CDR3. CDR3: CASRAFINTEAFF. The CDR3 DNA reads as TGTGCCAGCAGGGCCTTTATAAACACTGAAGCTTTCTTT.